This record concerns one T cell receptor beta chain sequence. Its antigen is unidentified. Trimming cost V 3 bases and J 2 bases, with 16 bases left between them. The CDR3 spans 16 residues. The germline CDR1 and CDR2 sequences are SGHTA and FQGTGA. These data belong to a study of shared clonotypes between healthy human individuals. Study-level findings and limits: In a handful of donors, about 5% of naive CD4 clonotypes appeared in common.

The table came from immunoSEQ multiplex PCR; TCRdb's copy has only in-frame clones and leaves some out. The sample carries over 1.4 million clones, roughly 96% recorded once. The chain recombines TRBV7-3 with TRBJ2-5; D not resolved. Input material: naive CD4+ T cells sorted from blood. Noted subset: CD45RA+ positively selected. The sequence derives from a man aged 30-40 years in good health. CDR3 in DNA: TGTGCCAGCAGCTTCGAGTGGCCAGGAGTGCAAGAGACCCAGTACTTC. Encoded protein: CASSFEWPGVQETQYF. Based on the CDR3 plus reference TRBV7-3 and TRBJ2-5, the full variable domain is GAGVSQTPSNKVTEKGKYVELRCDPISGHTALYWYRQSLGQGPEFLIYFQGTGAADDSGLPNDRFFAVRPEGSVSTLKIQRTERGDSAVYLCASSFEWPGVQETQYFGPGTRLLVL.